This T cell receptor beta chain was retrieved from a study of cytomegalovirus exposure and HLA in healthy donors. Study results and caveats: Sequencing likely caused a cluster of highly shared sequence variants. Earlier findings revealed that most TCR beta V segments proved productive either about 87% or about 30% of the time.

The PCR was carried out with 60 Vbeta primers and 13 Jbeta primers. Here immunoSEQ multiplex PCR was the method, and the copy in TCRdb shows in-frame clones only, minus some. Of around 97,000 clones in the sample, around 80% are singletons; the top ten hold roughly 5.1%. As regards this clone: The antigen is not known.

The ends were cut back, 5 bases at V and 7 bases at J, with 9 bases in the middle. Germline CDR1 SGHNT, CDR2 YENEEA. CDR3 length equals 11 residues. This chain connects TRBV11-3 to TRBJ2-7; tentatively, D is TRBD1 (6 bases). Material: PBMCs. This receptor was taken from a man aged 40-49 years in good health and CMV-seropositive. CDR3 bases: TGTGCCAGCAGCCAAGGGGGAGAGCAGTACTTC. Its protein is CASSQGGEQYF.